The T cell receptor (beta chain) described here comes from a study of long-term antiretroviral therapy in people with HIV. Study findings and constraints: Repertoires looked antigen-experienced, with only a slight naive shift after ART.

Investigators performed immunoSEQ version v3.0 at survey level. Sequencing aimed at roughly 35,000-50,000 T-cell genomes per sample. Clones were read by immunoSEQ multiplex PCR, and TCRdb kept only the in-frame ones, dropping some. This table has about 23,000 clones, around four fifths appearing once. With 6 bases clipped from V and 4 bases from J, the junction kept 8 bases outside the gene matches. The CDR3 runs 15 residues. Germline values: CDR1 SEHNR, CDR2 FQNEAQ (reference sequence). Treatment of all HIV participants took place in the United States. Cryopreserved PBMC, at roughly 0.95-11 million per sample, were present before DNA extraction. By sample share, this clone is medium-sized. The target antigen is unknown.

The source was unsorted PBMCs, collected 1.6 years after starting antiretroviral therapy. The receptor was isolated from a man aged 40-55 years with HIV. J is TRBJ2-2 and V is TRBV7-9; TRBD2 agrees at 7 bases. In nucleotides, the CDR3 is TGTGCCAGCAGGGGGGGAGGGCGTCTCACCGGGGAGCTGTTTTTT. This gives the protein CASRGGGRLTGELFF.